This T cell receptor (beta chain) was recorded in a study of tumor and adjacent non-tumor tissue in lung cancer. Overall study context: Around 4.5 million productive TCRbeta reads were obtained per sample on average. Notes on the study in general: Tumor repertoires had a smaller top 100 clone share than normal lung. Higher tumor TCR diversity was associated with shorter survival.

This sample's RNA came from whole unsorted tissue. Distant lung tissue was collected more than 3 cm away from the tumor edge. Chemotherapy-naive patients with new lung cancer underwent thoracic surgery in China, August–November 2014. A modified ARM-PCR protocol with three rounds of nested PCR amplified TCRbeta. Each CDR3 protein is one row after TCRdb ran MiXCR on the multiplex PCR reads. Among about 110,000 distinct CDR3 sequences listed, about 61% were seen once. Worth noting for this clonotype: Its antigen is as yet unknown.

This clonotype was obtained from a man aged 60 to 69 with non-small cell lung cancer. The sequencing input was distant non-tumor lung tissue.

In DNA form, the CDR3 reads TGTGCCAGCAGGGGACAGGGCCCCCTACATGGCTACACCTTC. It is translated as CASRGQGPLHGYTF. The chain combines TRBV28 with TRBJ1-2, with TRBD1 matching over 9 bases. Germline V lookup: CDR1 MDHEN, CDR2 SYDVKM. The trim removed 6 bases at V and 6 bases at J, leaving 8 bases unmatched. This CDR3 region has 14 residues.